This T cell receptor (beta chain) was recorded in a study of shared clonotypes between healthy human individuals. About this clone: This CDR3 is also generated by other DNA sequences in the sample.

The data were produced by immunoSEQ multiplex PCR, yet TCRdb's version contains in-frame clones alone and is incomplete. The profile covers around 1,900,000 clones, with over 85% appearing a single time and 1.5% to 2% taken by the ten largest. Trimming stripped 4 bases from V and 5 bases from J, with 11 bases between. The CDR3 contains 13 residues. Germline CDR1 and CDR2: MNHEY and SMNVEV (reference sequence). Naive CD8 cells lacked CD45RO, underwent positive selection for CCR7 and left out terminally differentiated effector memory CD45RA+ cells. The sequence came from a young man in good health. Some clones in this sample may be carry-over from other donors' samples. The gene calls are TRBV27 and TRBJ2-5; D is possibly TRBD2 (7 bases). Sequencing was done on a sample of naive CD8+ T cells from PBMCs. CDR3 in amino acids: CASSWTRGETQYF. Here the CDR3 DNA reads TGTGCCAGCAGTTGGACTAGGGGGGAGACCCAGTACTTC.